Following are 10 T cell receptor beta chains from one sample sequenced in a study of OX40 agonist ivuxolimab in advanced cancers. The protocol was immunoSEQ multiplex PCR, while the TCRdb copy is restricted to in-frame clones and leaves out a portion. This sample yields around 80,000 clones, of which approximately 89% are seen a single time; 0.15% to 0.2% belongs to the top ten. The sequencing here drew on CD4+ or CD8+ T cells sorted from blood, taken in a trial of the OX40 agonist ivuxolimab. The source of these receptors is an adult with an advanced solid tumor such as melanoma, head and neck, liver or kidney cancer.

The chain links TRBV5-6 to TRBJ1-2, with 7 bases aligning to TRBD1. The germline gives CDR1 SGHDT, CDR2 YYEEEE. The CDR3 covers 13 residues. The trim removed 2 bases at V and 7 bases at J, leaving 5 bases unmatched. CDR3 protein: CASSFDRVRGYTF. The CDR3 DNA follows: TGTGCCAGCAGCTTCGACAGGGTGCGTGGCTACACCTTC.

This rearrangement joins TRBV10-1 to TRBJ2-1, with D possibly being TRBD1 or TRBD2 (5 bases each). The CDR3 has 12 residues. Trimming removed 6 bases from V and 6 bases from J, with 9 bases in between. Germline values: CDR1 WNHNN, CDR2 SYGVQD (reference sequence). The CDR3 DNA sequence: TGCGCCAGCAGCCGGGACCGCAATGAGCAGTTCTTC. Translated: CASSRDRNEQFF.

The V and J genes are TRBV11-2 and TRBJ2-6; possible D gene TRBD1, 6 bases. The CDR3 has 17 amino acids. Trimming removed 5 bases at V and 1 base at J, with 15 bases between. Per the germline V gene, CDR1 is SGHAT and CDR2 is FQNNGV. CDR3 sequence: CASSPQGQKSGANVLTF. CDR3 coding DNA: TGTGCCAGCAGCCCCCAGGGGCAGAAGTCTGGGGCCAACGTCCTGACTTTC.

The chain is built from TRBV5-1 and TRBJ2-3; the match to TRBD2 covers 12 bases. Looked up from germline, CDR1 is SGHRS and CDR2 is YFSETQ. Unmatched junction bases numbered 10, after V lost 0 bases and J lost 5 bases. The CDR3 totals 18 residues. CDR3 region: CASSLALRLAGVGDTQYF. The DNA of the CDR3 is TGCGCCAGCAGCTTGGCTCTTCGACTAGCGGGGGTTGGAGATACGCAGTATTTT.

Comment on this clone: The same CDR3 is also encoded by other DNA sequences in this sample. The chain employs TRBV27 and TRBJ1-5, with D possibly TRBD1 on 5 matching bases. Between the trimmed V and J ends, which lost 1 base and 2 bases, there was a span of 6 bases. Germline CDR1 MNHEY, CDR2 SMNVEV (reference sequence). There are 14 residues in the CDR3. In DNA form, the CDR3 reads TGTGCCAGCAGTTTATGGGGACGCAATCAGCCCCAGCATTTT. It codes for CASSLWGRNQPQHF.

The chain employs TRBV5-1 and TRBJ2-2; unclear D gene. V was pared by 0 bases and J by 0 bases, with 3 bases between. Germline loops: CDR1 SGHRS, CDR2 YFSETQ. The CDR3 has 14 amino acids. CDR3: CASSLDANTGELFF. The CDR3 DNA is TGCGCCAGCAGCTTGGATGCGAACACCGGGGAGCTGTTTTTT. The complete variable domain, with remaining parts taken from reference TRBV5-1 and TRBJ2-2, reads KAGVTQTPRYLIKTRGQQVTLSCSPISGHRSVSWYQQTPGQGLQFLFEYFSETQRNKGNFPGRFSGRQFSNSRSEMNVSTLELGDSALYLCASSLDANTGELFFGEGSRLTVL.

The rearrangement links TRBV10-3 to TRBJ2-3, with D maybe TRBD1 (6 bases). This CDR3 is 14 amino acids long. The germline gives CDR1 ENHRY, CDR2 SYGVKD. The V and J ends lost 7 bases and 0 bases respectively, with 11 bases between them. CDR3 in amino acids: CAITRGGSTDTQYF. The CDR3 DNA follows: TGTGCCATCACCCGAGGGGGTAGCACAGATACGCAGTATTTT.

This sequence joins TRBV4-1 and TRBJ2-1; D not resolved. V was trimmed by 4 bases and J by 5 bases, leaving 12 bases between them. The CDR3 consists of 14 residues. Per the germline V gene, CDR1 is MGHRA and CDR2 is YSYEKL. The CDR3 reads CASSPLTANNEQFF. In nucleotides, the CDR3 is TGCGCCAGCAGCCCTCTAACGGCCAACAATGAGCAGTTCTTC.

The chain uses TRBV2 and TRBJ1-5; TRBD1 aligns across 10 bases. In germline, CDR1 is SNHLY, CDR2 FYNNEI. This CDR3 region has 17 residues. The ends lost 6 bases at V and 9 bases at J; junction bases unmatched: 17. CDR3 protein: CASSKAAPGQGSWPQHF. DNA for the CDR3: TGTGCCAGCAGCAAGGCCGCTCCGGGACAGGGGTCGTGGCCCCAGCATTTT.

This clone was detected a few times. This chain joins TRBV7-9 and TRBJ1-2; 9 positions agree with TRBD1. Germline CDR1 reads SEHNR; CDR2 reads FQNEAQ (reference sequence). The CDR3 loop spans 12 amino acids. V was pared by 5 bases and J by 6 bases, with 1 base of the junction left unmatched. CDR3 residues: CASSRTGDGYTF. CDR3 DNA: TGTGCCAGCAGCCGGACAGGGGATGGCTACACCTTC.